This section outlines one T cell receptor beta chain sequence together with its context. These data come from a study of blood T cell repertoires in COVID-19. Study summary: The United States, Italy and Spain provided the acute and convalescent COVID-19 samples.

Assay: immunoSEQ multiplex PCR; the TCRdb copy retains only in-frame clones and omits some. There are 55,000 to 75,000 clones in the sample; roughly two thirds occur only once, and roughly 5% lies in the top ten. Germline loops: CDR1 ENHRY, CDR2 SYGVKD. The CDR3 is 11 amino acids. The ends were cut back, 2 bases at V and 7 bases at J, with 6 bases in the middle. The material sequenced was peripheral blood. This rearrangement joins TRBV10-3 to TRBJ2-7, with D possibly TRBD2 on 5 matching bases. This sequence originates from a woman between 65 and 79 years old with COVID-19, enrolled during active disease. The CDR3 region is CAISEPGEQYF. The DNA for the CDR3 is TGTGCCATCAGTGAGCCGGGGGAGCAGTACTTC.